A single T cell receptor (beta chain) is shown here with its context. Its cognate antigen has yet to be identified. Base qualities were left out, and no much larger clone turns up one base away. The immunoSEQ Assay, a bias-controlled multiplex PCR, was used to amplify TCRbeta CDR3 regions from genomic DNA. Per the authors' processing: The number of nucleated cells in each sample was estimated by amplification of reference gene primers within the assay. Sequence reads were collapsed and filtered to measure the absolute abundance of every unique TCRbeta CDR3 rearrangement. For each sample, productive Simpson clonality was calculated by taking the square root of Simpson's diversity index across productive rearrangements. The source is immuneACCESS, and TCRdb retained only in-frame sequences with V and J called. Part of the clones is not carried over; for the studies checked, unresolved V genes explain less than half of this, and the remainder is unexplained. Clone size and the V and J calls come from that table; the DNA yielded D and trimming. For this sample the table gives around 160,000 clones, of which roughly 79% were detected only once. The ten largest clones add up to roughly 8.3% of the sample.

Each collaborating institution followed its own protocols to collect whole blood in K2EDTA tubes. For TCRbeta analysis, collaborator samples were shipped as frozen whole blood, as isolated PBMCs, or as DNA extracted from either sample type. This sample is drawn from a study of blood T cell repertoires in COVID-19 (dated by TCRdb to 2018 to 2020). Background for the entire study: The collaborator samples originated in the United States, Italy and Spain and spanned the acute and convalescent phases of COVID-19. The material from the prospective study consisted of cDNA or gDNA derived from T cells, B-cell-depleted T cells, or PBMCs. Deeply sampled blood TCRbeta repertoires from subjects exposed to, actively infected with, or recovered from COVID-19 were included in the dataset. A freely available public database, intended as a resource for researchers studying the immune response to SARS-CoV-2, is where the repertoires were released. The samples were drawn from two sources: the first 160 participants of the ongoing ImmuneRACE study, and fewer than 1,500 subjects contributed by 6 global collaborators. Sample metadata almost always included a de-identified subject ID, COVID-19 status, age in years and sex. HLA class I and class II types, where available, came from metadata supplied by the sample provider rather than from assay-based typing. General study outcomes and caveats: The amount of clinical and demographic metadata varied by source and participant and was provided uncurated.

V is pared back by 2 bases and J by 3 bases, with 25 bases lying between the germline termini. The CDR3 runs 19 amino acids, cysteine and phenylalanine included. Kept here is only the CDR3 DNA, which spans 57 bases and is read in frame from base 1. From the germline V gene (reference sequence), CDR1 is MNHEY and CDR2 is SMNVEV. Sequenced sample: peripheral blood. In this chain, TRBV27 is recombined with TRBJ1-2; the D gene cannot be resolved reliably. The sequence was collected from a human donor with acute or convalescent COVID-19. The donor label of this sample is uncertain. CDR3 loop: CASSLKAQRLGNGDYGYTF. The DNA sequence follows: TGTGCCAGCAGTTTAAAGGCCCAGAGGCTGGGGAACGGGGACTATGGCTACACCTTC.